These 27 T cell receptor beta chains were sequenced from one sample in a study of shared clonotypes between healthy human individuals. Sequenced by immunoSEQ multiplex PCR; TCRdb stores in-frame clones only, minus some. The sample lists more than 200,000 clones, 65% occurring once. The sample consisted of memory CD4+ T cells sorted from blood. The subset is: CD45RA-negative fraction. These receptors originate from a man aged 25-45 years in good health.

This clone turned up a few times. The CDR3 region has the DNA TGTGCCAGCAGTTCGGAGACTGACATTCAGTACTTC. It codes for CASSSETDIQYF. The chain carries TRBV6-6 and TRBJ2-4; D gene uncertain. The CDR3 extends over 12 amino acids. Germline V gene data show CDR1 as MNHNY and CDR2 as SVGAGI (reference sequence). The ends were cut back, 4 bases at V and 8 bases at J, with 9 bases in the middle.

This clone appeared a few times. The chain links TRBV11-1 to TRBJ2-3, with 9 bases identical to TRBD1. CDR3 length: 15 residues. Germline V gene data show CDR1 as SGHAT and CDR2 as FQDESV (reference sequence). Trimming cost V 5 bases and J 0 bases; bases outside gene matches: 3. The CDR3: CASSAGTGSTDTQYF. The CDR3 DNA reads as TGTGCCAGCAGCGCCGGGACAGGGAGCACAGATACGCAGTATTTT.

The chain joins TRBV29-1 to TRBJ1-1, with D tentatively TRBD1 (5 bases). Germline CDR1 and CDR2: SQVTM and ANQGSEA. The CDR3 has 12 residues. The V end lost 7 bases, the J end lost 8 bases, and 17 bases lay between the germline ends. CDR3 region: CSAGRGDVEAFF. The CDR3 DNA reads as TGCAGCGCTGGGCGAGGGGATGTCGAAGCTTTCTTT.

This clone occurred a few times. This rearrangement joins TRBV28 to TRBJ2-3; D remains ambiguous. Germline lookup yields CDR1 MDHEN and CDR2 SYDVKM. V shed 7 bases and J shed 2 bases, with 7 bases lying between them. This CDR3 comprises 12 residues. The CDR3 region has the DNA TGTGCCAGCACTAAGTACACAGATACGCAGTATTTT. Translation gives CASTKYTDTQYF.

The V and J genes are TRBV19 and TRBJ1-1; D remains unclear. The CDR3 is 14 amino acids. CDR1 LNHDA and CDR2 SQIVND come from the germline V gene (reference sequence). V was cut by 10 bases and J by 4 bases, with 19 bases left in between. The CDR3 region is CAIARSGSTTEAFF. The CDR3 DNA follows: TGTGCCATCGCCAGAAGCGGTTCGACCACTGAAGCTTTCTTT.

This chain joins TRBV11-2 and TRBJ2-4; D possibly matches TRBD1 or TRBD2 (5 bases each). The V end lost 6 bases, the J end lost 6 bases, and 15 bases lay between the germline ends. Germline V gives CDR1 SGHAT, CDR2 FQNNGV. The CDR3 consists of 14 residues. As DNA, the CDR3 is TGTGCCAGCAGTCGCCGGGACCATGGAAACATTCAGTACTTC. Translation: CASSRRDHGNIQYF.

J is TRBJ2-5 and V is TRBV6-6, with no clear D. The germline CDR1 and CDR2 sequences are MNHNY and SVGAGI (reference sequence). The CDR3 runs 12 residues. The V end lost 0 bases, the J end lost 9 bases, and 8 bases lay between the germline ends. CDR3 in DNA: TGTGCCAGCAGTTACTCGAACGGACCCCAGTACTTC. Protein: CASSYSNGPQYF.

J is TRBJ1-5 and V is TRBV10-3; D perhaps matches TRBD1 (5 bases). Germline assignment: CDR1 ENHRY and CDR2 SYGVKD. The CDR3 spans 13 residues. Trimming removed 11 bases from V and 5 bases from J, with 16 bases in between. CDR3 region: CAVSERGDQPQHF. CDR3 coding DNA: TGTGCCGTCTCCGAAAGGGGAGATCAGCCCCAGCATTTT.

This clone was observed a handful of times. The rearrangement joins TRBV29-1 to TRBJ1-1; TRBD1 might be the D (5 bases). Germline V CDR1 and CDR2: SQVTM, ANQGSEA. The CDR3 runs to 11 residues. The V end was cut by 7 bases, the J end by 7 bases, with 13 bases between. CDR3 loop: CSALDRDEAFF. CDR3 DNA: TGCAGCGCCCTTGACAGAGATGAAGCTTTCTTT. Full variable domain (remainder filled in from reference TRBV29-1 and TRBJ1-1): SAVISQKPSRDICQRGTSLTIQCQVDSQVTMMFWYRQQPGQSLTLIATANQGSEATYESGFVIDKFPISRPNLTFSTLTVSNMSPEDSSIYLCSALDRDEAFFGQGTRLTVV.

The chain links TRBV12-5 to TRBJ2-1, with D unclear. CDR3 size: 12 residues. Germline CDR1 LGHNT, CDR2 FRNRAP. V was clipped by 5 bases and J by 7 bases, with 9 bases between them. In DNA, the CDR3 is TGTGCTAGTGGTGAGTCCAGAAATGAGCAGTTCTTC. It translates to CASGESRNEQFF.

This chain connects TRBV14 to TRBJ2-1; 7 nucleotides agree with TRBD2. Germline V lookup: CDR1 SGHDN, CDR2 FVKESK. With 2 bases clipped from V and 3 bases from J, the junction kept 4 bases outside the gene matches. This CDR3 comprises 15 residues. CDR3 amino acids: CASSQPGGFYNEQFF. The DNA for the CDR3 is TGTGCCAGCAGCCAACCGGGAGGCTTCTACAATGAGCAGTTCTTC.

The rearrangement joins TRBV5-1 to TRBJ2-6, with TRBD2 as a possible D gene (5 bases). Germline CDR1 is SGHRS and CDR2 is YFSETQ. Trimming removed 6 bases at V and 15 bases at J, with 16 bases between. This CDR3 has 12 amino acids. Here the CDR3 reads CASNPEGTHLTF. CDR3 DNA sequence: TGCGCCAGCAACCCCGAGGGAACTCACCTGACTTTC.

The rearrangement joins TRBV5-1 to TRBJ2-1; no firm D call. CDR1 and CDR2 (germline): SGHRS, YFSETQ. This CDR3 comprises 14 residues. The V end was cut by 6 bases, the J end by 1 base, with 11 bases between. CDR3 nucleotides: TGCGCCAGCAATCTGCAATTATCCTACAATGAGCAGTTCTTC. It translates to CASNLQLSYNEQFF.

This chain joins TRBV25-1 and TRBJ2-1; 10 nucleotides line up with TRBD2. CDR3 length: 14 residues. J was trimmed by 2 bases and V by 10 bases; bases with no gene match: 5. The germline V gene encodes CDR1 MGHDK and CDR2 SYGVNS. CDR3 DNA sequence: TGTGCCACCTCTCTAGCGGGAGCCTACAATGAGCAGTTCTTC. Translated, it gives CATSLAGAYNEQFF.

The genes are TRBV19 and TRBJ1-2, with a weak D call TRBD1 (5 bases). V lost 3 bases to trimming and J lost 4 bases, with 15 bases between them. This CDR3 is built from 15 residues. Germline V gene sequence: CDR1 LNHDA, CDR2 SQIVND (reference sequence). The CDR3 sequence is CASSIGGAVSYGYTF. CDR3 bases: TGTGCCAGTAGTATTGGCGGGGCGGTCAGCTATGGCTACACCTTC.

This chain connects TRBV4-1 to TRBJ2-3; 7 positions match TRBD2. Germline CDR1 MGHRA, CDR2 YSYEKL. CDR3 size: 15 residues. The ends lost 0 bases at V and 5 bases at J; junction bases unmatched: 5. CDR3 sequence: CASSQEGREIDTQYF. CDR3 DNA: TGCGCCAGCAGCCAAGAAGGGAGGGAGATAGATACGCAGTATTTT.

This clone was seen only a few times. This chain links TRBV9 with TRBJ2-2; D is perhaps TRBD1 or TRBD2 (7 bases each). Deletions cut 4 bases from V and 4 bases from J, with 11 bases between. There are 14 residues in the CDR3. Germline V gene sequence: CDR1 SGDLS, CDR2 YYNGEE. The CDR3 nucleotides are TGTGCCAGCAGCCAGGGGGGGCCCACCGGGGAGCTGTTTTTT. It codes for CASSQGGPTGELFF.

J is TRBJ2-7 and V is TRBV7-2, with a tentative D call TRBD2 (6 bases). The CDR3 sequence is 15 residues long. Germline CDR1 is SGHTA and CDR2 is FQGNSA. Trimming removed 0 bases from V and 4 bases from J, with 13 bases in between. The CDR3 sequence is CASSLAGGPQYEQYF. CDR3 coding DNA: TGTGCCAGCAGCTTAGCGGGAGGCCCCCAGTACGAGCAGTACTTC.

The chain has TRBV25-1 and TRBJ2-7; 11 nucleotides align to TRBD1. Germline values: CDR1 MGHDK, CDR2 SYGVNS. V dropped 2 bases and J dropped 6; count of bases not matched to a gene: 6. This CDR3 comprises 15 residues. The CDR3 DNA is TGTGCCAGCAGTGAAATGTGGACAGGGGGCGCCGAGCAGTACTTC. Translating it yields CASSEMWTGGAEQYF.

This chain connects TRBV5-5 to TRBJ2-1; D is uncertain. From germline, CDR1 is SGHKS and CDR2 YYEKEE (reference sequence). V lost 1 base, J lost 10 bases, and 9 bases lay in between. The CDR3 has 12 residues. The CDR3 is CASSLNRVEQFF. The CDR3 DNA is TGTGCCAGCAGCTTGAATCGGGTAGAGCAGTTCTTC.

The V call is TRBV5-1, the J call TRBJ2-5, with 9 bases lining up with TRBD2. Germline CDR1 and CDR2: SGHRS and YFSETQ. CDR3 length: 16 residues. After removal of 0 bases from V and 5 bases from J, the junction contained 8 bases not matched to a gene. The CDR3 DNA reads as TGCGCCAGCAGCTTGGGGATAGCGGGAGATGGCGAGACCCAGTACTTC. This translates into CASSLGIAGDGETQYF.

A few counts support this clone. V and J are TRBV7-3 and TRBJ2-1; TRBD2 matches 10 bases. Germline CDR1 SGHTA, CDR2 FQGTGA. With V trimmed by 0 bases and J by 4 bases, 0 bases remained unmatched. CDR3 size: 15 residues. The CDR3, as DNA: TGTGCCAGCAGCTTAACGGGACTAGCGTACAATGAGCAGTTCTTC. The encoded protein is CASSLTGLAYNEQFF.

This clone occurred once. The CDR3 region is CASTQQGVAGGYTF. The CDR3 nucleotides read TGTGCCAGCACCCAACAGGGTGTCGCGGGCGGCTACACCTTC. The chain recombines TRBV2 with TRBJ1-2, with D maybe TRBD1 (6 bases). Trimming shortened V by 7 bases and J by 8 bases, and 20 bases separated the two germline ends. CDR1 is SNHLY and CDR2 is FYNNEI in the germline V gene. The CDR3 extends over 14 amino acids.

The rearrangement links TRBV7-9 to TRBJ2-6; 7 bases align to TRBD2. CDR1 is SEHNR, CDR2 FQNEAQ, per germline (reference sequence). This CDR3 is 18 amino acids long. Unmatched junction bases numbered 10, after V lost 5 bases and J lost 0 bases. The DNA of the CDR3 is TGTGCCAGCAGCCCCGGGAGGCGGTTAATCTCTGGGGCCAACGTCCTGACTTTC. This translates into CASSPGRRLISGANVLTF.

The gene calls are TRBV18 and TRBJ2-1; D not resolved. V gave up 3 bases and J gave up 5 bases, with 8 bases separating them. CDR3 length: 13 amino acids. Germline values: CDR1 KGHSH, CDR2 LQKENI. The CDR3 region is CASSPRQNNEQFF. The CDR3 DNA reads TGTGCCAGCTCACCTAGGCAGAACAATGAGCAGTTCTTC. Using reference TRBV18 and TRBJ2-1 for the parts outside the CDR3, the full variable domain is NAGVMQNPRHLVRRRGQEARLRCSPMKGHSHVYWYRQLPEEGLKFMVYLQKENIIDESGMPKERFSAEFPKEGPSILRIQQVVRGDSAAYFCASSPRQNNEQFFGPGTRLTVL.

The CDR3 nucleotides read TGCGCCAGCAGCTTTAGCGCGTCCCGGGTCGCCGGGGAGCTGTTTTTT. Amino acids: CASSFSASRVAGELFF. This chain joins TRBV5-1 and TRBJ2-2; tentatively, D is TRBD2 (5 bases). The CDR3 consists of 16 residues. Trimming took 2 bases from V and 6 from J, leaving 17 bases between them. Germline values: CDR1 SGHRS, CDR2 YFSETQ.

This chain uses TRBV18 with TRBJ1-5; D call uncertain. This CDR3 contains 14 residues. The germline V gene encodes CDR1 KGHSH and CDR2 LQKENI. Trimming took 3 bases from V and 0 from J, leaving 6 bases between them. The CDR3 sequence is CASSPAGSNQPQHF. In DNA form, the CDR3 reads TGTGCCAGCTCACCGGCAGGTAGCAATCAGCCCCAGCATTTT. Filled out from reference TRBV18 and TRBJ1-5, the complete variable domain reads NAGVMQNPRHLVRRRGQEARLRCSPMKGHSHVYWYRQLPEEGLKFMVYLQKENIIDESGMPKERFSAEFPKEGPSILRIQQVVRGDSAAYFCASSPAGSNQPQHFGDGTRLSIL.